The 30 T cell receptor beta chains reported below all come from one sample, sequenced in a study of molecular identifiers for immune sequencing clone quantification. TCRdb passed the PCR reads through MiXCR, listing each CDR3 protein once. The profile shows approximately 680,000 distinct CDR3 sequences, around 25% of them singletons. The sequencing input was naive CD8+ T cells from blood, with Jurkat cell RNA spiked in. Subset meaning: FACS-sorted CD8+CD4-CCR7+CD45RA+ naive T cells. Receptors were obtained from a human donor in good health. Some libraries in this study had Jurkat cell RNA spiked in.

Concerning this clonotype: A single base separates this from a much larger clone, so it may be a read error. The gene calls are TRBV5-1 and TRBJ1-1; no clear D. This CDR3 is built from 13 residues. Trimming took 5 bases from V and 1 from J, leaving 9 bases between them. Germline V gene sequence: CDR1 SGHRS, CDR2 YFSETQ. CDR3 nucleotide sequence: TGCGCCAGCAGACCCCCCCCGAACACTGAAGCTTTCTTT. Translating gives CASRPPPNTEAFF.

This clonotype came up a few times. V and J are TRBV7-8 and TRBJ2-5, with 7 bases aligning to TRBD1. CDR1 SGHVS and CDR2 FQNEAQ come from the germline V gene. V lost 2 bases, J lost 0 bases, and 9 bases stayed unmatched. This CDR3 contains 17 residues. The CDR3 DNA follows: TGTGCCAGCAGCTTACCCCGGGACAGCCACTACCAAGAGACCCAGTACTTC. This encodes CASSLPRDSHYQETQYF.

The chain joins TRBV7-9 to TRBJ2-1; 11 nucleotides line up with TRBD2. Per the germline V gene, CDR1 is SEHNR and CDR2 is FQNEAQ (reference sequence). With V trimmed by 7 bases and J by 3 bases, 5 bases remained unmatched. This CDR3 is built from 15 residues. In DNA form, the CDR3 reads TGTGCCAGCACCCAGCTAGCGGGAGGCTACAATGAGCAGTTCTTC. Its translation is CASTQLAGGYNEQFF.

CDR3 amino acids: CASSAPCQADTGELFF. The CDR3 region has the DNA TGTGCCAGCAGCGCCCCCTGCCAGGCGGACACCGGGGAGCTGTTTTTT. The V and J genes are TRBV9 and TRBJ2-2; no clear D. This CDR3 is 16 amino acids long. Germline V gives CDR1 SGDLS, CDR2 YYNGEE. V was cut by 3 bases and J by 3 bases, with 15 bases left in between.

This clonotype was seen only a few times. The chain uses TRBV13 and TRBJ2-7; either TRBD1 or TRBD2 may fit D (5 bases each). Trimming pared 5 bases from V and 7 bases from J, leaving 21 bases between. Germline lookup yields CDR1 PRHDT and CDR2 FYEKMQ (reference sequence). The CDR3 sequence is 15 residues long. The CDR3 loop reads CASSPDYGPPGEQYF. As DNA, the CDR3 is TGTGCCAGCAGCCCCGACTACGGCCCTCCAGGGGAGCAGTACTTC.

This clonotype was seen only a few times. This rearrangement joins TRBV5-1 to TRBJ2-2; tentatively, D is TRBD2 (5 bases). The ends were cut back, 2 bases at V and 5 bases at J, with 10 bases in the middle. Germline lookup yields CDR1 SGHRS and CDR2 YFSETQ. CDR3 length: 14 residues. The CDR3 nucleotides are TGCGCCAGCAGCTTCGGGGAACGAACCGGGGAGCTGTTTTTT. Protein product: CASSFGERTGELFF. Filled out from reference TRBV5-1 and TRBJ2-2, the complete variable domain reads KAGVTQTPRYLIKTRGQQVTLSCSPISGHRSVSWYQQTPGQGLQFLFEYFSETQRNKGNFPGRFSGRQFSNSRSEMNVSTLELGDSALYLCASSFGERTGELFFGEGSRLTVL.

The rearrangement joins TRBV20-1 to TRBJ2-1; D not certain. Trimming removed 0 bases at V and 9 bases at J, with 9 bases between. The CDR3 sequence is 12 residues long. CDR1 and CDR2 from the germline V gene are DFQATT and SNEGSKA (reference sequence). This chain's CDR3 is CSARDVMVEQFF. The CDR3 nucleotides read TGCAGTGCTAGAGATGTGATGGTTGAGCAGTTCTTC.

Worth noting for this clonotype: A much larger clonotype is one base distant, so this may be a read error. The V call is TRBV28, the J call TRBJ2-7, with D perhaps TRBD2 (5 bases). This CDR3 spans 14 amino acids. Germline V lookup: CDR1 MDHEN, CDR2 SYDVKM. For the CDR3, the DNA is TGTGCCACGTCACCCGTTCTTAGCGACTACAAGCAGTACTTC. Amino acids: CATSPVLSDYKQYF.

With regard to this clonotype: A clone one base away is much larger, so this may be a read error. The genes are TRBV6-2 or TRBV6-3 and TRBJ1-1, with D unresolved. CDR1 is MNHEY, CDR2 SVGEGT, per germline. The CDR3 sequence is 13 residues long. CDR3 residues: CASRYAQNTEAFF. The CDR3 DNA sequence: TGTGCCAGCCGTTACGCGCAGAACACTGAAGCTTTCTTT.

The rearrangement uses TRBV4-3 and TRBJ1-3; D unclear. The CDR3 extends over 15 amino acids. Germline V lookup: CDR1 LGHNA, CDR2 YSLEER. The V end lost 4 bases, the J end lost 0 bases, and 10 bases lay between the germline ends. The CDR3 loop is CASSPGMSSGNTIYF. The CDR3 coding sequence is TGCGCCAGCAGCCCCGGGATGTCCTCTGGAAACACCATATATTTT.

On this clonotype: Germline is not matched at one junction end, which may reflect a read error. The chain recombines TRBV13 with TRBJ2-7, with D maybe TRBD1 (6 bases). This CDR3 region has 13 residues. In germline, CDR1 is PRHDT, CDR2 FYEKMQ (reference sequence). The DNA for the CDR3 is TGTGCCAGCAGCCCCGGACAGAGATACGGGCAGTACTTC. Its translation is CASSPGQRYGQYF.

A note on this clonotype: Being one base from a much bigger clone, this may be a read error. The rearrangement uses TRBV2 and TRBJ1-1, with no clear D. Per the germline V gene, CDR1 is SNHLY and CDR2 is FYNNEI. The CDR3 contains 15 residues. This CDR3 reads CASSESGSLNTEDFF. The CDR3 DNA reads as TGTGCCAGCAGTGAATCGGGCAGCCTGAACACTGAAGATTTCTTT.

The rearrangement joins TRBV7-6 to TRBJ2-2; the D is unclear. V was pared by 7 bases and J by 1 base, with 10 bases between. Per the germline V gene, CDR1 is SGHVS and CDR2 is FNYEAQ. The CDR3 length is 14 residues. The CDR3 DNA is TGTGCCAGCAACGAACACCGGAACACCGGGGAGCTGTTTTTT. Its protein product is CASNEHRNTGELFF. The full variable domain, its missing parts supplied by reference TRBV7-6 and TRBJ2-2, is GAGVSQSPRYKVTKRGQDVALRCDPISGHVSLYWYRQALGQGPEFLTYFNYEAQQDKSGLPNDRFSAERPEGSISTLTIQRTEQRDSAMYRCASNEHRNTGELFFGEGSRLTVL.

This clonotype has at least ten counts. The CDR3 spells CASSGREAPAESMEKLFF. DNA for the CDR3: TGTGCCAGCAGCGGAAGAGAGGCTCCGGCAGAGAGCATGGAAAAACTGTTTTTT. The chain joins TRBV9 to TRBJ1-4; unclear D gene. Germline V gives CDR1 SGDLS, CDR2 YYNGEE. The CDR3 runs 18 residues. Between the trimmed V and J ends, which lost 3 bases and 8 bases, there was a span of 26 bases.

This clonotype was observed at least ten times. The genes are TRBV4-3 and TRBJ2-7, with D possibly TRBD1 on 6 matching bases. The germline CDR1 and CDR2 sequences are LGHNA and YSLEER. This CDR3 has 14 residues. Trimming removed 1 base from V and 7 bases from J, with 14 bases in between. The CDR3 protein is CASSQGMGAWEQYF. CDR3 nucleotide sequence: TGCGCCAGCAGCCAAGGCATGGGGGCGTGGGAGCAGTACTTC.

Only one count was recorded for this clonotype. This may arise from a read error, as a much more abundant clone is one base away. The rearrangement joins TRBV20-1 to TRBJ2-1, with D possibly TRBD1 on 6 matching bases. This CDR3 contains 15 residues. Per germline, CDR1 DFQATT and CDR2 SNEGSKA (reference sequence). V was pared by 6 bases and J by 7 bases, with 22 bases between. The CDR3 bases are TGCAGTGCCCCTCACCAGGACAGTGTATGGAATGAGCAGTTCTTC. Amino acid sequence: CSAPHQDSVWNEQFF.

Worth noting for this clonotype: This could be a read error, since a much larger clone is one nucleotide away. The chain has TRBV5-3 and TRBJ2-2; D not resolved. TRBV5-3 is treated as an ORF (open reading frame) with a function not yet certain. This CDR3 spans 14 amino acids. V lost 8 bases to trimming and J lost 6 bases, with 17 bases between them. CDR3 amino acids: CASGEDLAAGELFF. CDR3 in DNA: TGTGCCAGCGGCGAGGACCTGGCCGCCGGGGAGCTGTTTTTT.

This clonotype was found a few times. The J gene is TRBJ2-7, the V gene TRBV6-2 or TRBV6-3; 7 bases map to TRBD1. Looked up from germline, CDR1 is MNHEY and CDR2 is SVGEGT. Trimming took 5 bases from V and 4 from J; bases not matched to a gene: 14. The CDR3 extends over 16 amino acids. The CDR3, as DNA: TGTGCCAGCAGTAACGGACAGGCGCCTTTGGCGTACGAGCAGTACTTC. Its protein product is CASSNGQAPLAYEQYF.

The CDR3 nucleotides are TGTGCCAGCAGTTTAGGGGTTAGGAGCCCTGCCTCCTACGAGCAGTACTTC. Translated, it gives CASSLGVRSPASYEQYF. This chain links TRBV28 with TRBJ2-7; no definite D call. The CDR3 runs to 17 residues. V was pared by 2 bases and J by 0 bases, with 17 bases between. Germline CDR1 reads MDHEN; CDR2 reads SYDVKM.

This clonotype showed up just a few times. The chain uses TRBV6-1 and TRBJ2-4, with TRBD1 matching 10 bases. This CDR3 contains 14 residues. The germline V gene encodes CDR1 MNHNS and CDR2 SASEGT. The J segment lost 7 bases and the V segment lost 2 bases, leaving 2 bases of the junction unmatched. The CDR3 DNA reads TGTGCCAGCAGTGAATGGGGACAGGGGAACATTCAGTACTTC. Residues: CASSEWGQGNIQYF.

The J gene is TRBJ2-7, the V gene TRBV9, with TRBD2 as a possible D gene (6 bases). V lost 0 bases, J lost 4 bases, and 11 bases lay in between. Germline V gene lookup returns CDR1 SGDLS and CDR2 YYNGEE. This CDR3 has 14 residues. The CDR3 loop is CASSVDFSGYEQYF. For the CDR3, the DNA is TGTGCCAGCAGCGTAGACTTTAGCGGTTACGAGCAGTACTTC.

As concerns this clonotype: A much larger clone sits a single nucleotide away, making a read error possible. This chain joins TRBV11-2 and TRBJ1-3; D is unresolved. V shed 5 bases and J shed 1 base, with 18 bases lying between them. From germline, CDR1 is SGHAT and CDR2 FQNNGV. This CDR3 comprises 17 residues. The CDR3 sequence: CASSPPPGYKSGNTIYF. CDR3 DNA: TGTGCCAGCAGCCCGCCGCCAGGCTACAAATCTGGAAACACCATATATTTT.

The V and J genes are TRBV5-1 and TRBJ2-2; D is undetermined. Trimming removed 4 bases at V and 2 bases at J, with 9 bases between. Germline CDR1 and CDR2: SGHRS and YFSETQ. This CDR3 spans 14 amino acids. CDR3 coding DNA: TGCGCCAGCAGCGAAGGGCCCAACACCGGGGAGCTGTTTTTT. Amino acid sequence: CASSEGPNTGELFF. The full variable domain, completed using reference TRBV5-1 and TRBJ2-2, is KAGVTQTPRYLIKTRGQQVTLSCSPISGHRSVSWYQQTPGQGLQFLFEYFSETQRNKGNFPGRFSGRQFSNSRSEMNVSTLELGDSALYLCASSEGPNTGELFFGEGSRLTVL.

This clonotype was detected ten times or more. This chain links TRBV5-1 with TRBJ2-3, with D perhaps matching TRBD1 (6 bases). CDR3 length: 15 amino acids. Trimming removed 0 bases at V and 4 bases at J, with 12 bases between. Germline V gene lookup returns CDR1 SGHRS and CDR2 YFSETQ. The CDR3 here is CASSLGDIFPDTQYF. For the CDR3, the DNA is TGCGCCAGCAGCTTGGGGGACATTTTTCCAGATACGCAGTATTTT.

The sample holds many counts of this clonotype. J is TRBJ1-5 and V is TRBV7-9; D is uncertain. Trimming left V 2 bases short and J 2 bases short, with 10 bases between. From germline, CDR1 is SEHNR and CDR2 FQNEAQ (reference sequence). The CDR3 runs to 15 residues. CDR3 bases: TGTGCCAGCAGCTTAAAGGGTTCGGGCAATCAGCCCCAGCATTTT. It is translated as CASSLKGSGNQPQHF. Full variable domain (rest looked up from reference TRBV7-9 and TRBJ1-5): DTGVSQNPRHKITKRGQNVTFRCDPISEHNRLYWYRQTLGQGPEFLTYFQNEAQLEKSRLLSDRFSAERPKGSFSTLEIQRTEQGDSAMYLCASSLKGSGNQPQHFGDGTRLSIL.

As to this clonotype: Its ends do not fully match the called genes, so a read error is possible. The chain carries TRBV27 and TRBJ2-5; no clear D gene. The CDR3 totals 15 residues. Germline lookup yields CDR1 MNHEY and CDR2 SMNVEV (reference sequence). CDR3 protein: CASSLSPGTKEPQYF. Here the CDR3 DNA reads TGTGCCAGCAGTTTATCGCCAGGAACCAAAGAGCCCCAGTACTTC.

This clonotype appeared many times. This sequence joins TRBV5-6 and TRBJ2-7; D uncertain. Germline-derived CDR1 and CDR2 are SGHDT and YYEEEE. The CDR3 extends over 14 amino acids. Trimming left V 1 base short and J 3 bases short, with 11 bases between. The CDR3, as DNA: TGTGCCAGCAGCTTGAGAAACAGAAACTACGAGCAGTACTTC. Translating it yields CASSLRNRNYEQYF.

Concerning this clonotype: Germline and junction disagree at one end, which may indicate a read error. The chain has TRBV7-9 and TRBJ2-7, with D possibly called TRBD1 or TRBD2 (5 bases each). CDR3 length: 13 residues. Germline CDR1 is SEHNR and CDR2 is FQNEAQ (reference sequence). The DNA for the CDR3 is TGTGCCAGCAGCCGGGACCCTTCCTACCAGCAGTACTTC. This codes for CASSRDPSYQQYF.

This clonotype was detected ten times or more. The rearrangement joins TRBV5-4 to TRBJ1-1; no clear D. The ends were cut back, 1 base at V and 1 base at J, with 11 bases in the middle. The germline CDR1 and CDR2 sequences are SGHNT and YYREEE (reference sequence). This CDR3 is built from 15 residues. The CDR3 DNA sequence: TGTGCCAGCAGCTTGTTTTCGGGCCAGAACACTGAAGCTTTCTTT. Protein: CASSLFSGQNTEAFF. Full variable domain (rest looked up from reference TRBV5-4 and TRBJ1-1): ETGVTQSPTHLIKTRGQQVTLRCSSQSGHNTVSWYQQALGQGPQFIFQYYREEENGRGNFPPRFSGLQFPNYSSELNVNALELDDSALYLCASSLFSGQNTEAFFGQGTRLTVV.

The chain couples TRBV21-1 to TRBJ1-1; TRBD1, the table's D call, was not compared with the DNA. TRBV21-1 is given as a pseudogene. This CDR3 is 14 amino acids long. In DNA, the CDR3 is TGTGCCAGCAGCTCAAAGCGTACAGGGCGTGGAGCTTTCTTT. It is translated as CASSSKRTGRGAFF.